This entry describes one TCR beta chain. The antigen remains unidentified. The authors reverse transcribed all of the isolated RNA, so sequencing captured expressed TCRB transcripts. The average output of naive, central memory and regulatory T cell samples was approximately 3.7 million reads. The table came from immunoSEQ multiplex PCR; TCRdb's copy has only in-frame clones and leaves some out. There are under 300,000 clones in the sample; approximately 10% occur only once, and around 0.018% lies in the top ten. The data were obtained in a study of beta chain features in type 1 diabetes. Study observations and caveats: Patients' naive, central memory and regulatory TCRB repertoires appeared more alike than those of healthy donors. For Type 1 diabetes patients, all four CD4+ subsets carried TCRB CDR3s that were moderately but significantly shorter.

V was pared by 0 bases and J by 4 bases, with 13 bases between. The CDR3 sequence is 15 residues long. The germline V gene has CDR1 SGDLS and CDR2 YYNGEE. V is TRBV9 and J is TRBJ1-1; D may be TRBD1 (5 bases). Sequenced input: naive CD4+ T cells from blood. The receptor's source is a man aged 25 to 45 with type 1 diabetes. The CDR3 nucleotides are TGTGCCAGCAGCGTAGATGCAGGGATGGGCACTGAAGCTTTCTTT. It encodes CASSVDAGMGTEAFF.